Listed below are T cell receptor beta chains from one sample, sequenced in a study of cytomegalovirus exposure and HLA in healthy donors. Produced via immunoSEQ multiplex PCR; TCRdb's table is partial and in-frame only. The sample lists roughly 130,000 clones, more than 60% occurring once. The specimen was PBMCs. Source of these receptors: a woman aged 40 to 50 in good health and CMV-seropositive. CDR3s include the opening cysteine and the closing phenylalanine or tryptophan. A D gene is named only where the DNA matches it firmly. For some rows the clone size is stated as once, few or many, or as a class when expanded; others skip it.

V gene	clone size	D gene	J gene	CDR3 DNA	CDR3 protein
TRBV4-3	-	-	TRBJ1-4	TGCGCCAGCAGCCAAGGACCGGACAGAGTAGCAACTAATGAAAAACTGTTTTTT	CASSQGPDRVATNEKLFF
TRBV29-1	-	-	TRBJ2-3	TGCAGCGTTGACCGGGGGAACACAGATACGCAGTATTTT	CSVDRGNTDTQYF
TRBV5-4	-	-	TRBJ1-6	TGTGCCAGCAGCTTGTTTCAGGGTAATTCACCCCTCCACTTT	CASSLFQGNSPLHF
TRBV5-8	-	-	TRBJ2-1	TGTGCCAGCAGCTCAGGGGACGGCGGATACAATGAGCAGTTCTTC	CASSSGDGGYNEQFF
TRBV5-4	-	TRBD1	TRBJ2-5	TGTGCCAGCAGCATACAGGGGTCGGAGACCCAGTACTTC	CASSIQGSETQYF
TRBV7-6	-	-	TRBJ1-6	TGTGCCAGCAGCTTAGGTTCCAACAGTAATTCACCCCTCCACTTT	CASSLGSNSNSPLHF
TRBV19	few	-	TRBJ1-2	TGTGCCAGTAGTGGACGGAGCGGCGTTAACTATGGCTACACCTTC	CASSGRSGVNYGYTF
TRBV19	few	TRBD1	TRBJ2-4	TGTGCCAGTAGGGCTACAGGGGCACAAAACATTCAGTACTTC	CASRATGAQNIQYF
TRBV5-4	-	TRBD1	TRBJ1-1	TGTGCCAGCAGCTTGGCGTACAGGGGGACGCGTGAAGCTTTCTTT	CASSLAYRGTREAFF
TRBV7-2	-	-	TRBJ2-5	TGTGCCAGCAGCTTAGCAGGGACAACGGAGACCCAGTACTTC	CASSLAGTTETQYF
TRBV5-6	-	TRBD2	TRBJ2-1	TGTGCCAGCAGCTTGGGACTAGCGCGGAATGAGCAGTTCTTC	CASSLGLARNEQFF
TRBV28	-	TRBD2	TRBJ2-7	TGTGCCAGCAGTTTATCCAGCGGGGGGAGACCCGGCGAGCAGTACTTC	CASSLSSGGRPGEQYF
TRBV7-7	few	TRBD2	TRBJ2-3	TGTGCTAGCAGCTCGGGGACTAACACAGATACGCAGTATTTT	CASSSGTNTDTQYF
TRBV28	-	-	TRBJ1-1	TGTGCCAGCAGTACGATCAGGGGTAAGGCTGAAGCTTTCTTT	CASSTIRGKAEAFF
TRBV9	-	TRBD2	TRBJ2-3	TGTGCCAGCAGCGTGGGAGCGGGAGCGGGTACAGATACGCAGTATTTT	CASSVGAGAGTDTQYF
TRBV11-1	-	-	TRBJ2-7	TGTGCCAGCAGCTTAGAGCAAACACGACTTCACGAGCAGTACTTC	CASSLEQTRLHEQYF
TRBV9	-	TRBD1	TRBJ1-4	TGTGCCAGCAGCGCGGACAGGACCCATGAAAAACTGTTTTTT	CASSADRTHEKLFF
TRBV11-3	few	-	TRBJ1-6	TGTGCCAGCAGTCTAAGGAGCTCCTATAATTCACCCCTCCACTTT	CASSLRSSYNSPLHF
TRBV25-1	-	-	TRBJ2-3	TGTGCCAGCAGGGTGTCAGGTGCCGATACGCAGTATTTT	CASRVSGADTQYF
TRBV5-1	-	TRBD2	TRBJ2-7	TGCGCCAGCAGCTTGAGGTCCGGGACTAGCGGGGGGTACGAGCAGTACTTC	CASSLRSGTSGGYEQYF
TRBV25-1	once	-	TRBJ1-4	TGTGCCAGCAGTGAATCCCGGTCCTACGGGGGTGAAAAACTGTTTTTT	CASSESRSYGGEKLFF
TRBV30	-	TRBD1	TRBJ1-4	TGTGCCTGGAGTGGGTCCCAGGGGGTTGATGAAAAACTGTTTTTT	CAWSGSQGVDEKLFF
TRBV19	-	-	TRBJ1-5	TGTGCCAGTAGTACCTCGGACGGGAATAGCAATCAGCCCCAGCATTTT	CASSTSDGNSNQPQHF
TRBV30	-	TRBD1	TRBJ2-4	TGTGCCTGGAGAATCAGGACAGGGACGGCCAAAAACATTCAGTACTTC	CAWRIRTGTAKNIQYF
TRBV6-1	-	-	TRBJ2-7	TGTGCCAGCTTCGCAAGCGCTGGGTTTGTCGAGCAGTACTTC	CASFASAGFVEQYF
TRBV5-1	-	TRBD2	TRBJ2-2	TGCGCCAGCAGCTTCCTGAACCGGGAGGGGAACACCGGGGAGCTGTTTTTT	CASSFLNREGNTGELFF
TRBV6-5	few	-	TRBJ2-1	TGTGCCAGCAGTTACGCGGTGTCCCAAGGCAATGAGCAGTTCTTC	CASSYAVSQGNEQFF
TRBV28	-	TRBD1	TRBJ1-5	TGTGCCAGCAGGGAGACAGGGGATTGGGATCAGCCCCAGCATTTT	CASRETGDWDQPQHF
TRBV30	-	TRBD1	TRBJ1-6	TGTGCCTCCTTGGACAGGGTCCAATCACCCCTCCACTTT	CASLDRVQSPLHF
TRBV7-8	-	TRBD2	TRBJ2-7	TGTGCCAGCAGCTTAGGGCTTAGCGGGAGCTACGAGCAGTACTTC	CASSLGLSGSYEQYF
TRBV4-2	few	TRBD1	TRBJ1-1	TGTGCCAGCAGCGAATCCGGGACAGGGGATTTATTGGACACTGAAGCTTTCTTT	CASSESGTGDLLDTEAFF
TRBV9	-	-	TRBJ1-1	TGTGCCAGCAGCGTAGCTGGGGGGGCGACTGAAGCTTTCTTT	CASSVAGGATEAFF
TRBV7-2	-	TRBD2	TRBJ2-3	TGTGCCAGCAGCTTAGGGGCGGGGGACTCGGTGCGTACGCAGTATTTT	CASSLGAGDSVRTQYF
TRBV19	few	-	TRBJ2-7	TGTGCCAGCAGTCGGGAGAGCTCCTACGAGCAGTACTTC	CASSRESSYEQYF
TRBV7-9	-	-	TRBJ2-7	TGTGCCAGCAGCTCCAGGGGGGTCTACGAGCAGTACTTC	CASSSRGVYEQYF
TRBV30	once	-	TRBJ2-5	TGTGCCTGGAATCGCGACTGGGAGACCCAGTACTTC	CAWNRDWETQYF
TRBV5-6	few	TRBD1	TRBJ1-3	TGTGCCAGCAGCCGTGGACAGGTCTCTGGAAACACCATATATTTT	CASSRGQVSGNTIYF
TRBV2	once	TRBD1	TRBJ1-1	TGTGCCAGCAGCAGGAACAGGGGGGGAGGTTTTATGGCTTTCTTT	CASSRNRGGGFMAFF
TRBV7-2	-	TRBD1	TRBJ1-1	TGTGCCAGCAGCTCTCAGGGGGGAACTGAAGCTTTCTTT	CASSSQGGTEAFF